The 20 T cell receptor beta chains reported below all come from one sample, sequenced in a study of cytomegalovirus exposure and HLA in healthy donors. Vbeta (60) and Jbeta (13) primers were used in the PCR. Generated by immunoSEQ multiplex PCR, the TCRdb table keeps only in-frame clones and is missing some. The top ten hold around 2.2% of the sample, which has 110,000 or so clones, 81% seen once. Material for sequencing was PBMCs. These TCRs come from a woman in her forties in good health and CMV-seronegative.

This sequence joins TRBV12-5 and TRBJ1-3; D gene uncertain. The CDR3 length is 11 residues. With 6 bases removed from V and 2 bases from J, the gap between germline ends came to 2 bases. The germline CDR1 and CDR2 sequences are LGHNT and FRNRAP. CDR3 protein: CASGAGNTIYF. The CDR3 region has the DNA TGTGCTAGTGGCGCTGGAAACACCATATATTTT.

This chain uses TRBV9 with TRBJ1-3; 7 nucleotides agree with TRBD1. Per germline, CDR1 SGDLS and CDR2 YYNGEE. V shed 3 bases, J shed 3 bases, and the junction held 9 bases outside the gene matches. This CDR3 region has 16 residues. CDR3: CASSAQGGFGGNTIYF. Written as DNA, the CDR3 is TGTGCCAGCAGCGCCCAAGGGGGCTTCGGTGGAAACACCATATATTTT.

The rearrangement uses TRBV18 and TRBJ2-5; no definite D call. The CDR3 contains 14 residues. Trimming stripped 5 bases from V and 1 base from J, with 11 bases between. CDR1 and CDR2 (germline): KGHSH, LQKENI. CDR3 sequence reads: CASSASPGQETQYF. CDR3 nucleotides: TGTGCCAGCTCAGCTTCACCGGGCCAAGAGACCCAGTACTTC.

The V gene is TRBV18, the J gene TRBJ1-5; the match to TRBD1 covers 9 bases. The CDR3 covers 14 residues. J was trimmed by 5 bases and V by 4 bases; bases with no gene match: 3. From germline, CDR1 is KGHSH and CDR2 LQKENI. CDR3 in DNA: TGTGCCAGCTCACAACAGGGGGCTGATCAGCCCCAGCATTTT. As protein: CASSQQGADQPQHF.

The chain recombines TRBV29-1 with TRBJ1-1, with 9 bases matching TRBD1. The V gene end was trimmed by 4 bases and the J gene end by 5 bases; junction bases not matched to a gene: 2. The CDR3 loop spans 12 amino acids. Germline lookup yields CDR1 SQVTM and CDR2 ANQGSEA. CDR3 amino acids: CSVGTGATEAFF. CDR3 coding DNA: TGCAGCGTTGGGACAGGGGCGACTGAAGCTTTCTTT.

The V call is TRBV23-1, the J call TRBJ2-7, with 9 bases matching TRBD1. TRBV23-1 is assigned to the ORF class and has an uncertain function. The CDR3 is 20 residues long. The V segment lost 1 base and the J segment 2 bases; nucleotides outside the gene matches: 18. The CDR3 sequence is CASSQFNLTGGVLRPYEQYF. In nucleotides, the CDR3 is TGCGCCAGCAGTCAATTTAATTTGACAGGGGGAGTCCTCCGTCCCTACGAGCAGTACTTC.

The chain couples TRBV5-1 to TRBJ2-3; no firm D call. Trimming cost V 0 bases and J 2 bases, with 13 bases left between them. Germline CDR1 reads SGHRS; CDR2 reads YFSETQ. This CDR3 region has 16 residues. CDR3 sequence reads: CASSLAGLGYTDTQYF. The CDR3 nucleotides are TGCGCCAGCAGCTTGGCGGGTCTCGGGTACACAGATACGCAGTATTTT.

CDR3 protein: CASSKTGNEQFF. Here the CDR3 DNA reads TGTGCCAGTAGTAAAACAGGGAATGAGCAGTTCTTC. V usage is TRBV19 and J usage is TRBJ2-1, with D tentatively TRBD1 (6 bases). From germline, CDR1 is LNHDA and CDR2 SQIVND (reference sequence). Trimming took off 4 bases at V and 7 bases at J, with 8 bases between the two ends. This CDR3 contains 12 residues.

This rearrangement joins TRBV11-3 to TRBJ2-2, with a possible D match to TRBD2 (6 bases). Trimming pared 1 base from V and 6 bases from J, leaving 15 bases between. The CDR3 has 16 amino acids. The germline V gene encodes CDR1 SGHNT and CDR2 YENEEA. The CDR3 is CASSLGRGAWSGELFF. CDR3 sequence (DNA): TGTGCCAGCAGCTTAGGGCGGGGAGCTTGGTCCGGGGAGCTGTTTTTT.

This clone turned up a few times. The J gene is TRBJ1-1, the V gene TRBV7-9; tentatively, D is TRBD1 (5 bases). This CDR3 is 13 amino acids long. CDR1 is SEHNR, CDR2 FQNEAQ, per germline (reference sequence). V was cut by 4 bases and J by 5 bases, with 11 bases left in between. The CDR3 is CASSSSEGTEAFF. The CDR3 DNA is TGTGCCAGCAGCTCCTCGGAGGGGACTGAAGCTTTCTTT.

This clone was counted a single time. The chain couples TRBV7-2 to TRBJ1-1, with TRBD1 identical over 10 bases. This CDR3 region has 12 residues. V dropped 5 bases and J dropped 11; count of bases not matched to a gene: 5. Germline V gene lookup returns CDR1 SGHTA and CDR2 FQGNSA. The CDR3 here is CASSLGTGEAFF. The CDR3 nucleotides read TGTGCCAGCAGCCTTGGGACAGGGGAGGCTTTCTTT.

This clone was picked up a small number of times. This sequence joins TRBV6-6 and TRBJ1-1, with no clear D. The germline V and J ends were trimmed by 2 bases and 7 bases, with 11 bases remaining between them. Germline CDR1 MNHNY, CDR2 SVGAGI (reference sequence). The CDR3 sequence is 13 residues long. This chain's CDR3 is CASSYEVRFEAFF. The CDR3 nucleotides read TGTGCCAGCAGTTACGAGGTTAGATTTGAAGCTTTCTTT.

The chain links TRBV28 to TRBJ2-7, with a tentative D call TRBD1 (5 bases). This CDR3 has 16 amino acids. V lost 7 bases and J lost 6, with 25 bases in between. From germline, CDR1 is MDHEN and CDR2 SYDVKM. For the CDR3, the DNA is TGTGCCAGCAACTCGCTGGGGCCGCGCGCGAGAGGCGAGCAGTACTTC. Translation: CASNSLGPRARGEQYF.

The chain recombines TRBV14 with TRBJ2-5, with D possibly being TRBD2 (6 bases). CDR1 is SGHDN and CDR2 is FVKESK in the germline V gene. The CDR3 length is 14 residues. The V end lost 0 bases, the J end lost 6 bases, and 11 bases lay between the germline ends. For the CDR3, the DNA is TGTGCCAGCAGCCAAGAACTAGCTGAAAAGACCCAGTACTTC. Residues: CASSQELAEKTQYF.

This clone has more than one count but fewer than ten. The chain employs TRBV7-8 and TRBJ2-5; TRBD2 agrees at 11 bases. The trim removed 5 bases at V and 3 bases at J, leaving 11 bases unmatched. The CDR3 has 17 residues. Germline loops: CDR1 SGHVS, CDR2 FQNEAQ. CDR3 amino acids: CASSPRGSGRAKETQYF. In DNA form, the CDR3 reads TGTGCCAGCAGCCCCCGGGGTAGCGGGAGGGCAAAAGAGACCCAGTACTTC. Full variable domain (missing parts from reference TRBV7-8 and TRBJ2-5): GAGVSQSPRYKVAKRGQDVALRCDPISGHVSLFWYQQALGQGPEFLTYFQNEAQLDKSGLPSDRFFAERPEGSVSTLKIQRTQQEDSAVYLCASSPRGSGRAKETQYFGPGTRLLVL.

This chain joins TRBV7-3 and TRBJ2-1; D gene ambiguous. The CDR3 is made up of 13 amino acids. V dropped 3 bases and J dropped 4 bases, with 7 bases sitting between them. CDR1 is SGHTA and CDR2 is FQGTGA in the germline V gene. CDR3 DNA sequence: TGTGCCAGCAGCTTGGAGCATTACAATGAGCAGTTCTTC. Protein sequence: CASSLEHYNEQFF.

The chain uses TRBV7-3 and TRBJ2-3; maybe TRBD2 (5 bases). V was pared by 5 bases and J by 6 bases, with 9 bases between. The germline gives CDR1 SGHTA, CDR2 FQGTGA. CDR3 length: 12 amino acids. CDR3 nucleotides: TGTGCCAGCAGCCCCGGCGGGGATACGCAGTATTTT. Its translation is CASSPGGDTQYF.

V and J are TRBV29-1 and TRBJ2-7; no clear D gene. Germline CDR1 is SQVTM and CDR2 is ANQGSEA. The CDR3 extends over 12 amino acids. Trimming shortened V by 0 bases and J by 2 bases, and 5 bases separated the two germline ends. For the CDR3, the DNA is TGCAGCGTTGAAGATCTTCCCTACGAGCAGTACTTC. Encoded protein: CSVEDLPYEQYF.

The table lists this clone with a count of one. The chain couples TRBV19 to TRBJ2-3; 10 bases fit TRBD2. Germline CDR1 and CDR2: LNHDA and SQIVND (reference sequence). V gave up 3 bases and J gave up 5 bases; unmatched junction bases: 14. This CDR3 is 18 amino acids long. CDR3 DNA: TGTGCCAGTAGTATCCCACCGAGAAGCGGGAGGGCCGAAGATACGCAGTATTTT. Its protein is CASSIPPRSGRAEDTQYF.

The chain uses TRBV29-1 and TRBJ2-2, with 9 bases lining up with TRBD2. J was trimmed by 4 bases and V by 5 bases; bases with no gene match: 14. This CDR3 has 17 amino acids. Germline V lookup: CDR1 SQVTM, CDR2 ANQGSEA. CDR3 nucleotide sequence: TGCAGCGTTTGGCTGGTGGCGGGAGGGCCTGGCACCGGGGAGCTGTTTTTT. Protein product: CSVWLVAGGPGTGELFF.